This T cell receptor (beta chain) was observed in a study of blood T cell repertoires in COVID-19 (dated by TCRdb to 2018 to 2021). Some background on the complete study: Samples covering the acute and convalescent phases of COVID-19 were provided by collaborators in the United States, Italy and Spain. The material from the prospective study consisted of cDNA or gDNA derived from T cells, B-cell-depleted T cells, or PBMCs. Deeply sampled blood TCRbeta repertoires from subjects exposed to, actively infected with, or recovered from COVID-19 were included in the dataset. The repertoires were made available in a free public database intended to serve as a resource for research on the immune response to SARS-CoV-2. The samples were drawn from two sources: the first 160 participants of the ongoing ImmuneRACE study, and 1,254 subjects contributed by 6 global collaborators. Sample metadata almost always included a de-identified subject ID, COVID-19 status, age in years and sex. HLA class I and class II types, where available, came from metadata supplied by the sample provider rather than from assay-based typing.

About this clone itself: Its cognate antigen has yet to be identified. No quality values exist for individual bases; no much larger clone is one base distant.

The investigation overall reported the following: The amount of clinical and demographic metadata varied by source and participant and was provided uncurated.

Each collaborating institution followed its own protocols to collect whole blood in K2EDTA tubes. Collaborator samples were shipped for TCRbeta analysis as frozen whole blood, isolated PBMCs, or DNA extracted from either sample type. V lost 4 bases and J lost 8 bases; the stretch between them is 21 bases long. CDR1 and CDR2 are drawn from the germline V gene: SGHRS, YFSETQ. Its CDR3 holds 15 amino acids, cysteine through phenylalanine. The read is trimmed to its CDR3 DNA, 45 bases read in frame from base 1. TCRbeta CDR3 regions were amplified from genomic DNA using the immunoSEQ Assay, a bias-controlled multiplex PCR. Turning to the authors' computational methods: The number of nucleated cells in each sample was estimated from the amplification of reference gene primers within the assay. Sequence reads were collapsed and filtered to measure the absolute abundance of every unique TCRbeta CDR3 rearrangement. Productive Simpson clonality was computed per sample as the square root of Simpson's diversity index over productive rearrangements. TCRdb obtained this table from immuneACCESS and retained in-frame rearrangements with V and J assigned. These tables miss some clones; where compared with another copy, unresolved V genes account for less than half of the shortfall, and the remainder is unexplained. V and J calls and clone size are those listed in that table; D and trimming were worked out from the DNA. This sample holds 140,000 or so clones; roughly 80% were observed only once. The top ten constitute 7% to 9% of the sample.

This TCR was recovered from a man over 45 with active or convalescent COVID-19. Sequenced material: peripheral blood. The chain couples TRBV5-1 to TRBJ1-2, with TRBD1 tentatively as D gene (6 bases match). CDR3 protein: CASSPNRKQGGGYTF. Read as DNA, the sequence is TGCGCCAGCAGCCCCAACCGCAAACAGGGTGGCGGCTACACCTTC. Full variable domain (CDR3 extended with the reference TRBV5-1 and TRBJ1-2 proteins): KAGVTQTPRYLIKTRGQQVTLSCSPISGHRSVSWYQQTPGQGLQFLFEYFSETQRNKGNFPGRFSGRQFSNSRSEMNVSTLELGDSALYLCASSPNRKQGGGYTFGSGTRLTVV.